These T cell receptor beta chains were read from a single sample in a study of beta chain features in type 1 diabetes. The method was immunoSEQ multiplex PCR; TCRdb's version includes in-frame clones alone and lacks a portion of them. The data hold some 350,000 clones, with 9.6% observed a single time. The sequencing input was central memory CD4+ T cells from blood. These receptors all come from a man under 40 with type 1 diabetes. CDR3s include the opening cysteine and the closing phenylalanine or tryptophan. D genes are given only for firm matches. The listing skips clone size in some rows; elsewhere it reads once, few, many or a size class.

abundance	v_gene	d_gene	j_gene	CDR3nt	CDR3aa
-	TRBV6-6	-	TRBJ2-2	TGTGCCGCCAACATGGCGGGGTCCACCGGGGAGCTGTTTTTT	CAANMAGSTGELFF
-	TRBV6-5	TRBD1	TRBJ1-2	TGTGCCAGCAGCGAGGACAGGGCTCCCTATGGCTACACCTTC	CASSEDRAPYGYTF
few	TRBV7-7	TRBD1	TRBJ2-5	TGTGCTAGCAGCCGGACAGGGGAAGAGACCCAGTACTTC	CASSRTGEETQYF
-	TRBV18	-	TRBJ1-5	TGTGCCAGCTCAGTAGATAGCAATCAGCCCCAGCATTTT	CASSVDSNQPQHF
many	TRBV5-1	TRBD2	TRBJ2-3	TGCGCCAGCACCAGACTAGCCGCCTCTAGCACAGATACGCAGTATTTT	CASTRLAASSTDTQYF
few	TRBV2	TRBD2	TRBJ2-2	TGTGCCAGCACCTATAGCGGGAGGGCCCTCACCGGGGAGCTGTTTTTT	CASTYSGRALTGELFF
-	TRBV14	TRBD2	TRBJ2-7	TGTGCCAGCAGCCAAGATTGGTGGGGCGGGAGGGCCGACCACGAGCAGTACTTC	CASSQDWWGGRADHEQYF
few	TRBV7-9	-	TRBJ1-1	TGTGCCAGCAGCCGTAACTTGGGGGCTTTCTTT	CASSRNLGAFF
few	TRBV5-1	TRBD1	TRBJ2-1	TGCGCCAGCAGCTTGGCGGGGACAGGACTTCAAAATGAGCAGTTCTTC	CASSLAGTGLQNEQFF
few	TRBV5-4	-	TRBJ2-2	TGTGCCAGCAGCTTGATCGCCGTCTCGACGACCGGGGAGCTGTTTTTT	CASSLIAVSTTGELFF
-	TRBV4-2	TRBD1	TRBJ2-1	TGTGCCAGCAGCTTGGCAGGTGGACAGGCGTACAATGAGCAGTTCTTC	CASSLAGGQAYNEQFF
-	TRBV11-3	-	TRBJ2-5	TGTGCCAGCACCCGGTTTTTGGCAACCCAGACCCAGTACTTC	CASTRFLATQTQYF
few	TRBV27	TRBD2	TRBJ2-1	TGTGCCAGCAGTTTGGGACTAGCAAACAATGAGCAGTTCTTC	CASSLGLANNEQFF
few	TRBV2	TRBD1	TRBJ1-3	TGTGCCAGCAGCTCGGACAGGGTTGCTGGAAACACCATATATTTT	CASSSDRVAGNTIYF
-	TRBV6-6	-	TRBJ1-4	TGTGCCAGCAGTTATTTAGCCGGAGCTAATGAAAAACTGTTTTTT	CASSYLAGANEKLFF
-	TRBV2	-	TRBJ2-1	TGTGCCAGCAGGGGACCTAGCCACAATGAGCAGTTCTTC	CASRGPSHNEQFF
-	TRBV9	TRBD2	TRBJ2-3	TGTGCCAGCACTGGACTAGCGGGCACAGATACGCAGTATTTT	CASTGLAGTDTQYF
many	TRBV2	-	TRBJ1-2	TGTGCCAGCAGTGAAACTGACGGCTACACCTTC	CASSETDGYTF
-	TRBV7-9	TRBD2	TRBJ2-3	TGTGCCAGCAGCTTAGCGGGACTAGCGGGAGGAAGCACAGATACGCAGTATTTT	CASSLAGLAGGSTDTQYF
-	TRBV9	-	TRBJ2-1	TGTGCCAGCAGCGTAGATCAGGCACTGCTGTACAATGAGCAGTTCTTC	CASSVDQALLYNEQFF
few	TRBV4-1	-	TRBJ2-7	TGCGCCAGCAGCCAGATAACAGGGCTGCACGAGCAGTACTTC	CASSQITGLHEQYF
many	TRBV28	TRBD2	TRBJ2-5	TGTGCCAGCAGTCCCTTTTCCGGTGGGGAGGGGACCCAGTACTTC	CASSPFSGGEGTQYF
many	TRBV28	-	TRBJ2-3	TGTGCCAGCACAACGACCCCAAGCACAGATACGCAGTATTTT	CASTTTPSTDTQYF
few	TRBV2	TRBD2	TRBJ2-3	TGTGCCAGCAGCCTGGGACTAGCGGGAAGTGGAACAGATACGCAGTATTTT	CASSLGLAGSGTDTQYF
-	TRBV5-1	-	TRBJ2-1	TGCGCCAGCAGCTTAACCGGGACGGGATACAATGAGCAGTTCTTC	CASSLTGTGYNEQFF
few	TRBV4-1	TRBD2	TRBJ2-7	TGCGCCAGCAGCCTCCTAGGGGTAGCGGGAGGAATTAACCGTGACGAGCAGTACTTC	CASSLLGVAGGINRDEQYF